This record concerns one T cell receptor (beta chain) sequence. This sample was taken from a study of shared clonotypes between healthy human individuals. Naive CD8 isolation took CD45RO-negative cells positively selected for CCR7 and excluded terminally differentiated effector memory CD45RA+ cells. Germline CDR1 is SSHAT and CDR2 is FNYEAQ (reference sequence). The ends were cut back, 1 base at V and 4 bases at J, with 14 bases in the middle. The CDR3 is 15 residues long. Sequenced by immunoSEQ multiplex PCR; TCRdb stores in-frame clones only, minus some. The table includes 650,000 to 800,000 clones, about 90% detected once.

The rearrangement joins TRBV7-7 to TRBJ2-7, with D unresolved. The TCR was taken from a man aged 25-45 years in good health. Sequencing was done on a sample of naive CD8+ T cells sorted from blood. The CDR3 DNA reads TGTGCCAGCAGCTTAGGGCCGGGCTTCGATTACGAGCAGTACTTC. Translating it yields CASSLGPGFDYEQYF.